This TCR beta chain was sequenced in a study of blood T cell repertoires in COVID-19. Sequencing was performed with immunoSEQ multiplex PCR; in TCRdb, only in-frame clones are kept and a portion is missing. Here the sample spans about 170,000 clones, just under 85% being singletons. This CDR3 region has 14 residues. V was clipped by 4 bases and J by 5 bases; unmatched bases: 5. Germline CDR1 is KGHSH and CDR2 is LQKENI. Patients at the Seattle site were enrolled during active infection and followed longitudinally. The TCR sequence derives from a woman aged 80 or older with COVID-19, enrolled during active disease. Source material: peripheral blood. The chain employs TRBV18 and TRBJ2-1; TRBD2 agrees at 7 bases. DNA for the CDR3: TGTGCCAGCTCACTAGCTAGCGGTGACAATGAGCAGTTCTTC. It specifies CASSLASGDNEQFF.